A selection of T cell receptor beta chains follows, all from one sample in a study of vaccination effects on CD4 cells after COVID-19. Their target antigens are unknown. The assay was immunoSEQ multiplex PCR, and TCRdb's table has in-frame clones only and misses some. The repertoire includes about 37,000 clones, about 70% of them detected once, and 15% sits in the top ten. The material was CD4+ T cells from PBMCs cultured with HCoV-OC43 spike peptides, obtained before COVID-19 vaccination. These receptor sequences come from a human donor who received a COVID-19 vaccine. Each CDR3 is given with its conserved first and last residue. Each record gives: clone size, V gene, D gene, J gene, CDR3 protein, CDR3 DNA. A D gene is named only where the DNA matches it firmly. Where a row states a size, it is once, few, many or the class of an expanded clone; other rows omit it.

clone_size: NA
v_call: TRBV5-1
d_call: NA
j_call: TRBJ2-1
cdr3_aa: CASSDSGNEQFF
cdr3_nt: TGCGCCAGCAGCGATTCCGGCAATGAGCAGTTCTTC

clone_size: once
v_call: TRBV3-1/TRBV3-2
d_call: TRBD2
j_call: TRBJ2-1
cdr3_aa: CASSRTSAYNEQFF
cdr3_nt: TGTGCCAGCAGCCGGACTAGCGCCTACAATGAGCAGTTCTTC

clone_size: few
v_call: TRBV19
d_call: NA
j_call: TRBJ2-7
cdr3_aa: CASSLQASSYEQYF
cdr3_nt: TGTGCCAGTAGCCTCCAGGCTAGCTCCTACGAGCAGTACTTC

clone_size: NA
v_call: TRBV7-9
d_call: NA
j_call: TRBJ2-7
cdr3_aa: CASSSGSPVYEQYF
cdr3_nt: TGTGCCAGCAGCTCGGGATCGCCAGTCTACGAGCAGTACTTC

clone_size: NA
v_call: TRBV20-1
d_call: NA
j_call: TRBJ2-7
cdr3_aa: CSASSPVATYEQYF
cdr3_nt: TGCAGTGCGAGTAGCCCCGTGGCCACCTACGAGCAGTACTTC

clone_size: NA
v_call: TRBV4-1
d_call: NA
j_call: TRBJ1-2
cdr3_aa: CASSQPGLYGYTF
cdr3_nt: TGCGCCAGCAGCCAACCGGGACTATATGGCTACACCTTC

clone_size: NA
v_call: TRBV19
d_call: NA
j_call: TRBJ2-5
cdr3_aa: CASSIETNRATQYF
cdr3_nt: TGTGCCAGTAGTATAGAGACTAACAGGGCCACCCAGTACTTC

clone_size: NA
v_call: TRBV19
d_call: TRBD2
j_call: TRBJ2-5
cdr3_aa: CASSKLGTSGSSETQYF
cdr3_nt: TGTGCCAGTAGTAAACTCGGGACTAGCGGGAGCAGTGAGACCCAGTACTTC

clone_size: once
v_call: TRBV19
d_call: TRBD1
j_call: TRBJ2-4
cdr3_aa: CASSIEWTGGLASAKNIQYF
cdr3_nt: TGTGCCAGTAGTATCGAATGGACAGGGGGTCTTGCTTCGGCCAAAAACATTCAGTACTTC

clone_size: few
v_call: TRBV7-2
d_call: NA
j_call: TRBJ1-2
cdr3_aa: CASSFTGSLHYGYTF
cdr3_nt: TGTGCCAGCAGCTTTACAGGGAGTCTACACTATGGCTACACCTTC

clone_size: few
v_call: TRBV29-1
d_call: TRBD1
j_call: TRBJ1-1
cdr3_aa: CSAHRGVMNTEAFF
cdr3_nt: TGCAGCGCACACAGGGGCGTCATGAACACTGAAGCTTTCTTT

clone_size: NA
v_call: TRBV7-9
d_call: NA
j_call: TRBJ1-2
cdr3_aa: CASSPLPGTTSGYTF
cdr3_nt: TGTGCCAGCAGCCCCCTGCCCGGGACAACCTCCGGCTACACCTTC